The present TCR beta chain was sequenced within a study of Graves' ophthalmopathy and Graves' hyperthyroidism. As the template, RNA transcripts were used to amplify TCR beta CDR3 regions. First-round RT-PCR employed HTBI primers, with a second-round multiplex PCR after it. Each CDR3 protein gets one entry after TCRdb re-called the multiplex PCR reads with MiXCR. The sample holds under 800,000 distinct CDR3 sequences, 20% to 25% seen once. This clonotype was found a few times. Germline V gene data show CDR1 as MDHEN and CDR2 as SYDVKM. V lost 6 bases, J lost 2 bases, and 22 bases lay in between. The CDR3 runs 17 residues.

Sequencing input: peripheral blood. This clonotype was sampled from a woman aged 18-29 years with stable Graves' hyperthyroidism. Some clones in this sample may be carry-over from other donors' samples. The rearrangement joins TRBV28 to TRBJ1-1; D ambiguous. The CDR3 region is CASRLPGWISSNTEAFF. The DNA of the CDR3 is TGTGCCAGCAGGTTGCCTGGGTGGATATCGTCAAACACTGAAGCTTTCTTT.